These 17 T cell receptor beta chains were sequenced from one sample in a study of response to subunit inactivated influenza vaccine. From the RT-PCR reads, TCRdb called clonotypes with MiXCR, one entry per CDR3 protein. In the table there are about 520,000 distinct CDR3 sequences, 25% of which are singletons. The sequenced sample was CD4+ T cells sorted from PBMCs, obtained around 5 days after vaccination. The receptor set was obtained from a man aged 50 to 59 who received an inactivated influenza vaccine.

The chain joins TRBV6-2 or TRBV6-3 to TRBJ2-1; 15 bases map to TRBD2. The germline V gene encodes CDR1 MNHEY and CDR2 SVGEGT. The CDR3 extends over 17 amino acids. The trim removed 6 bases at V and 8 bases at J, leaving 11 bases unmatched. CDR3 amino acids: CASSTSPGLAGGHEQFF. The DNA for the CDR3 is TGTGCCAGCAGCACGTCTCCGGGACTAGCGGGGGGCCATGAGCAGTTCTTC.

CDR3 amino acids: CASSGTVGTGELFF. The CDR3 coding sequence is TGTGCCAGCTCCGGGACAGTGGGCACCGGGGAGCTGTTTTTT. The genes are TRBV12-3 or TRBV12-4 and TRBJ2-2; 7 positions agree with TRBD1. After removal of 8 bases from V and 4 bases from J, the junction contained 7 bases not matched to a gene. This CDR3 region has 14 residues.

The chain joins TRBV30 to TRBJ2-3, with 7 bases that match TRBD2. Germline V lookup: CDR1 GTSNPN, CDR2 SVGIG (reference sequence). CDR3 length: 12 residues. Trimming took 0 bases from V and 8 from J; bases not matched to a gene: 2. CDR3 protein: CAWSVPGGTQYF. The CDR3 coding sequence is TGTGCCTGGAGTGTACCGGGAGGTACGCAGTATTTT.

This clonotype was counted a few times. The V gene is TRBV10-3, the J gene TRBJ2-3; perhaps TRBD1 as D (5 bases). This CDR3 is built from 13 residues. The V and J ends lost 9 bases and 3 bases respectively, with 13 bases between them. Germline assignment: CDR1 ENHRY and CDR2 SYGVKD. CDR3 sequence: CAIESQGTDTQYF. The CDR3 nucleotides read TGTGCCATAGAAAGCCAGGGAACAGATACGCAGTATTTT.

This clonotype has just a few counts. The genes are TRBV7-2 and TRBJ1-4; D might be TRBD1 (5 bases). Germline V gene sequence: CDR1 SGHTA, CDR2 FQGNSA. The V and J ends lost 1 base and 5 bases respectively, with 11 bases between them. The CDR3 length is 15 residues. The CDR3 region is CASSLVQGGNEKLFF. Written as DNA, the CDR3 is TGTGCCAGCAGCTTAGTCCAGGGCGGGAATGAAAAACTGTTTTTT.

The genes are TRBV5-1 and TRBJ1-2, with D possibly being TRBD1 (6 bases). CDR1 and CDR2 from the germline V gene are SGHRS and YFSETQ. The CDR3 extends over 18 amino acids. Trimming took off 3 bases at V and 4 bases at J, with 25 bases between the two ends. CDR3: CASSSAGGGDGTLYGYTF. CDR3 coding DNA: TGCGCCAGCAGCTCGGCAGGTGGGGGAGACGGGACACTCTATGGCTACACCTTC. Supplemented by reference TRBV5-1 and TRBJ1-2, the full variable domain reads KAGVTQTPRYLIKTRGQQVTLSCSPISGHRSVSWYQQTPGQGLQFLFEYFSETQRNKGNFPGRFSGRQFSNSRSEMNVSTLELGDSALYLCASSSAGGGDGTLYGYTFGSGTRLTVV.

This clonotype was picked up a small number of times. The chain uses TRBV7-8 and TRBJ2-1; TRBD2 matches at 10 bases. V dropped 3 bases and J dropped 4; count of bases not matched to a gene: 12. Germline-derived CDR1 and CDR2 are SGHVS and FQNEAQ. This CDR3 spans 18 amino acids. The CDR3 loop reads CASSFIVGTSERYNEQFF. The CDR3, as DNA: TGTGCCAGCAGCTTTATTGTCGGGACTAGCGAGCGGTACAATGAGCAGTTCTTC.

The V gene is TRBV20-1, the J gene TRBJ2-5; TRBD2 might be the D (6 bases). V was clipped by 1 base and J by 2 bases, with 20 bases between them. The CDR3 contains 17 residues. Germline V gene sequence: CDR1 DFQATT, CDR2 SNEGSKA (reference sequence). DNA for the CDR3: TGCAGTGCTAGAGCCAGGAGGAGGGCGGGTTTTCAAGAGACCCAGTACTTC. It yields the protein CSARARRRAGFQETQYF.

This clonotype has only a few counts. The chain couples TRBV29-1 to TRBJ2-7, with TRBD2 matching 10 bases. CDR3 length: 15 amino acids. Germline V gene sequence: CDR1 SQVTM, CDR2 ANQGSEA. V lost 1 base and J lost 7; bases outside the gene matches: 10. CDR3 amino acids: CSVEVGASGSGEQYF. The DNA of the CDR3 is TGCAGCGTTGAAGTCGGCGCTAGCGGGAGCGGAGAGCAGTACTTC.

The chain is built from TRBV12-3 or TRBV12-4 and TRBJ1-1; possible D gene TRBD1, 5 bases. The CDR3 length is 12 residues. Trimming took off 6 bases at V and 10 bases at J, with 15 bases between the two ends. CDR3 sequence reads: CASSMTTGAAFF. For the CDR3, the DNA is TGTGCCAGCAGCATGACCACAGGTGCAGCTTTCTTT.

This clonotype was observed a handful of times. The CDR3 protein is CASSFNFQGVLKLFF. The CDR3 DNA reads TGTGCCAGCAGTTTTAATTTCCAGGGAGTACTAAAACTGTTTTTT. The chain employs TRBV12-3 or TRBV12-4 and TRBJ1-4; D possibly corresponds to TRBD1 (5 bases). The CDR3 contains 15 residues. Trimming stripped 3 bases from V and 10 bases from J, with 18 bases between.

This clonotype turned up a few times. This chain uses TRBV10-3 with TRBJ1-5; no reliable D call. V shed 2 bases and J shed 1 base, with 12 bases lying between them. CDR1 is ENHRY, CDR2 SYGVKD, per germline. The CDR3 is 16 residues long. CDR3 amino acids: CAISEGEAGSNQPQHF. In DNA, the CDR3 is TGTGCCATCAGTGAGGGGGAGGCAGGAAGCAATCAGCCCCAGCATTTT.

A few counts support this clonotype. The chain uses TRBV7-2 and TRBJ1-2; D remains unclear. V was cut by 6 bases and J by 6 bases, with 11 bases left in between. The length of the CDR3 is 12 residues. Germline V lookup: CDR1 SGHTA, CDR2 FQGNSA. CDR3: CASRRQAHGYTF. CDR3 nucleotides: TGTGCCAGCAGACGCCAGGCGCATGGCTACACCTTC.

The chain is built from TRBV5-1 and TRBJ2-5; D might be TRBD1 or TRBD2, each matching 6 bases. V was cut by 1 base and J by 5 bases, with 15 bases left in between. From germline, CDR1 is SGHRS and CDR2 YFSETQ. This CDR3 is built from 15 residues. Here the CDR3 reads CASSLYRGRLETQYF. The CDR3 bases are TGCGCCAGCAGCTTGTACCGGGGGCGCTTGGAGACCCAGTACTTC.

This clonotype was seen more than once but under ten times. J is TRBJ2-6 and V is TRBV5-1; 7 bases agree with TRBD2. The V gene end was trimmed by 4 bases and the J gene end by 1 base; junction bases not matched to a gene: 5. The CDR3 contains 16 residues. Germline-derived CDR1 and CDR2 are SGHRS and YFSETQ. The CDR3 DNA reads TGCGCCAGCAGCCCCTGGGGGGGTTCTGGGGCCAACGTCCTGACTTTC. It translates to CASSPWGGSGANVLTF.

As regards this clonotype: It may be a read error: a sequence one base away is much more abundant. V and J are TRBV29-1 and TRBJ2-3, with 12 nucleotides matching TRBD2. The germline V gene has CDR1 SQVTM and CDR2 ANQGSEA. The CDR3 is 17 residues long. With 2 bases clipped from V and 4 bases from J, the junction kept 10 bases outside the gene matches. The CDR3 reads CSVESASGRATADTQYF. The DNA of the CDR3 is TGCAGCGTTGAATCGGCTAGCGGGAGGGCCACCGCAGATACGCAGTATTTT.

The gene calls are TRBV27 and TRBJ2-2; 8 bases are shared with TRBD1. The V segment lost 6 bases and the J segment 5 bases; nucleotides outside the gene matches: 5. Germline CDR1 is MNHEY and CDR2 is SMNVEV (reference sequence). This CDR3 has 14 residues. CDR3 protein: CASRRDRLTGELFF. CDR3 in DNA: TGTGCCAGCAGACGGGACAGGTTAACCGGGGAGCTGTTTTTT.